The rows below give T cell receptor beta chains drawn from one sample of a study of graft-versus-host responses after intestinal transplantation. Some clones are missing from TCRdb's copy, which holds only in-frame ones; the method was immunoSEQ multiplex PCR. The sample contains roughly 70,000 clones, just under 95% of which appear only once. The source was bone marrow, collected less than 750 days after intestinal transplantation. These receptor sequences come from a human patient who received an intestinal transplant, so some T cells may come from the graft donor. Each CDR3 is given with its conserved first and last residue. Fields, in order: clone size, J gene, D gene, V gene, CDR3 protein, CDR3 DNA. The D gene is left open where the match is weak. Expanded clones get a size class; other rows say once, few or many, or leave the size out.

-	TRBJ2-1	-	TRBV11-3	CASSSGALYNEQFF	TGTGCCAGCAGCTCAGGGGCGCTTTACAATGAGCAGTTCTTC
-	TRBJ1-1	-	TRBV5-6	CASSLAYLGDTEAFF	TGTGCCAGCAGCTTGGCCTACCTGGGCGACACTGAAGCTTTCTTT
-	TRBJ1-5	TRBD1	TRBV29-1	CSAATGGYNQPQHF	TGCAGCGCCGCGACAGGGGGATACAATCAGCCCCAGCATTTT
-	TRBJ2-1	TRBD2	TRBV19	CASTGLAGSYNEQFF	TGTGCCAGTACCGGACTAGCGGGAAGCTACAATGAGCAGTTCTTC
-	TRBJ2-1	TRBD2	TRBV4-2	CASSQDRGGSYNEQFF	TGTGCCAGCAGCCAAGATCGCGGGGGCTCCTACAATGAGCAGTTCTTC
once	TRBJ1-1	-	TRBV7-9	CASSLKRGMNTEAFF	TGTGCCAGCAGCTTAAAGCGGGGAATGAACACTGAAGCTTTCTTT
-	TRBJ1-3	-	TRBV10-3	CAISELRDPGNTIYF	TGTGCCATCAGTGAACTGAGGGACCCTGGAAACACCATATATTTT
-	TRBJ2-7	-	TRBV13	CASSGRGSSYEQYF	TGTGCCAGCAGCGGCAGGGGTAGCTCCTACGAGCAGTACTTC
-	TRBJ1-1	-	TRBV5-1	CASSLGLNWTPTEAFF	TGCGCCAGCAGCTTGGGGTTAAATTGGACGCCCACTGAAGCTTTCTTT
-	TRBJ2-5	-	TRBV6-5	CASSYSQETQYF	TGTGCCAGCAGTTACTCGCAAGAGACCCAGTACTTC
once	TRBJ2-7	-	TRBV10-2	CASMVTGSYEQYF	TGCGCCAGCATGGTGACAGGCTCCTACGAGCAGTACTTC
-	TRBJ1-1	-	TRBV29-1	CSVGWTALNRGAFF	TGCAGCGTTGGATGGACAGCACTCAATAGGGGGGCTTTCTTT
-	TRBJ1-1	TRBD1	TRBV18	CASSPQTIRRTGGTEAFF	TGTGCCAGCTCACCACAGACAATTCGAAGGACAGGGGGCACTGAAGCTTTCTTT
-	TRBJ2-1	-	TRBV9	CASSVSGPSSYNEQFF	TGTGCCAGCAGCGTATCAGGGCCGTCCTCCTACAATGAGCAGTTCTTC
-	TRBJ1-1	-	TRBV4-1	CASSQVGTSEAFF	TGCGCCAGCAGCCAAGTTGGGACCTCCGAAGCTTTCTTT
-	TRBJ2-3	-	TRBV13	CASSRTGNPTDTQYF	TGTGCCAGCAGCCGCACAGGGAATCCCACAGATACGCAGTATTTT
-	TRBJ1-6	-	TRBV2	CASSERDPGNSPLHF	TGTGCCAGCAGTGAAAGAGACCCAGGGAATTCACCCCTCCACTTT
-	TRBJ1-2	TRBD1	TRBV29-1	CSAGQEYGYTF	TGCAGCGCGGGACAGGAATATGGCTACACCTTC
-	TRBJ2-3	TRBD1	TRBV7-3	CASSFRQGGPDTQYF	TGTGCCAGCAGCTTTCGACAGGGGGGCCCAGATACGCAGTATTTT
-	TRBJ2-7	-	TRBV5-5	CASSVFSGPQYF	TGTGCCAGCAGCGTTTTTTCGGGGCCCCAGTACTTC
once	TRBJ1-5	TRBD1	TRBV19	CASSPLTGSNQPQHF	TGTGCCAGTAGTCCCCTGACAGGGTCAAATCAGCCCCAGCATTTT
-	TRBJ1-2	-	TRBV21-1	CASSKTRGVRNYGYTF	TGTGCCAGCAGCAAAACGCGCGGGGTGAGGAACTATGGCTACACCTTC
-	TRBJ2-5	-	TRBV6-6	CASSYPGGQETQYF	TGTGCCAGCAGTTACCCAGGGGGGCAGGAGACCCAGTACTTC
-	TRBJ1-1	-	TRBV2	CASSETIAEAFF	TGTGCCAGCAGTGAGACGATTGCTGAAGCTTTCTTT
-	TRBJ2-1	-	TRBV7-9	CASSLLRYSYNEQFF	TGTGCCAGCAGCTTGTTACGATACTCCTACAATGAGCAGTTCTTC
-	TRBJ2-7	-	TRBV4-1	CASSHVPGPEEDEQYF	TGCGCCAGCAGCCATGTACCGGGGCCCGAGGAGGACGAGCAGTACTTC
-	TRBJ2-7	TRBD1	TRBV6-5	CASSKRDRDYEQYF	TGTGCCAGCAGTAAGAGGGACAGGGACTACGAGCAGTACTTC
-	TRBJ1-1	TRBD1	TRBV10-1	CASSGPGQGQNTEAFF	TGCGCCAGCAGTGGCCCGGGACAGGGGCAGAACACTGAAGCTTTCTTT
once	TRBJ1-4	-	TRBV25-1	CASSEGATNEKLFF	TGTGCCAGCAGTGAGGGGGCAACTAATGAAAAACTGTTTTTT
-	TRBJ1-1	TRBD1	TRBV4-1	CASSQAQGAHTEAFF	TGCGCCAGCAGCCAGGCACAGGGGGCGCACACTGAAGCTTTCTTT
-	TRBJ2-7	-	TRBV6-1	CASSGQAEAAYEQYF	TGTGCCAGCAGTGGGCAAGCGGAGGCGGCCTACGAGCAGTACTTC
once	TRBJ2-1	TRBD2	TRBV6-5	CASSYLERGMDEQFF	TGTGCCAGCAGTTACTTAGAGCGGGGGATGGATGAGCAGTTCTTC
-	TRBJ2-3	-	TRBV7-2	CASSFQGGLADTQYF	TGTGCCAGCAGCTTCCAGGGGGGGTTGGCAGATACGCAGTATTTT
-	TRBJ2-1	-	TRBV30	CAWPPSEGPLIELNEQFF	TGTGCCTGGCCTCCCTCCGAGGGGCCCCTAATAGAGTTGAATGAGCAGTTCTTC
-	TRBJ2-7	TRBD2	TRBV5-6	CASSFDWISGNSEQYF	TGTGCCAGCAGCTTTGATTGGATTAGCGGGAACTCCGAGCAGTACTTC
-	TRBJ2-4	TRBD2	TRBV10-3	CATTSGSSKNIQYF	TGTGCCACTACTAGCGGGAGTTCTAAAAACATTCAGTACTTC
-	TRBJ1-1	TRBD1	TRBV5-1	CASSLGTGVGFGEAFF	TGCGCCAGCAGCTTGGGGACAGGGGTCGGGTTCGGTGAAGCTTTCTTT
-	TRBJ2-7	-	TRBV13	CASSQGSGANYEQYF	TGTGCCAGCAGCCAAGGCTCGGGGGCTAACTACGAGCAGTACTTC
-	TRBJ2-3	-	TRBV7-3	CASSLEAGGTDTQYF	TGTGCCAGCAGCTTAGAGGCGGGCGGCACAGATACGCAGTATTTT
once	TRBJ2-1	-	TRBV7-2	CASSTASYNEQFF	TGTGCCAGCAGCACAGCTTCCTACAATGAGCAGTTCTTC
-	TRBJ2-7	-	TRBV11-1	CASSLGGSSYEQYF	TGTGCCAGCAGCTTAGGGGGGAGCTCCTACGAGCAGTACTTC
-	TRBJ2-3	TRBD1	TRBV7-3	CASAFGTGSTDTQYF	TGTGCCAGCGCTTTTGGGACAGGTAGCACAGATACGCAGTATTTT